This TCR beta chain was found in a study of CXCR3-negative and CXCR3-positive naive CD8 T cells (dated by TCRdb to the late 2010s). Regarding the research as a whole: In total, about 150 million TRB reads were obtained, or roughly 1.5 +/- 0.3 million reads per library. Diversity and physicochemical repertoire analyses were performed on about eleven donors pooled from two independent experiments. For the TRBV-TRBJ cluster analysis, the naive subsets came from 5 donors, while the memory cells came from 3 donors.

Here is what the overall study found, with its caveats: Comparably high repertoire diversity was found in both naive subsets, whereas much lower repertoire diversity was found in memory CD8+ T cells. Freshly isolated PBMCs were used for most assays because CXCR3 expression went down partially after cryopreservation. Within the same donor, TRBV-TRBJ usage looked similar between naive CXCR3-negative and CXCR3-positive cells, but memory cells had distinct patterns. Surface CD5, linked to self-reactivity in mice, was comparable between naive subsets; TCR interaction strength was therefore also inferred from TRB CDR3 physicochemical properties.

For this clonotype: Its recognized antigen is unknown.

For every CD8+ T cell subset, over 250,000 cells were flow-sorted straight into RLT lysis buffer, and each subset was sorted in triplicate. Peripheral blood mononuclear cells were isolated from buffy coats using standard density gradient centrifugation. An RNeasy Mini Kit was used to extract total RNA from the sorted cells. The instrument was a NextSeq 550. The Human TCR Profiling Kit (MiLaboratory) was used to prepare UMI-labeled 5' RACE TRB cDNA libraries. cDNA synthesis used the entire amount of extracted RNA, and PCR amplification then used the entire amount of cDNA produced. Libraries were prepared in parallel with an identical number of PCR cycles. The study's own analysis went as follows. MIGEC and MiXCR extracted about 50,000 +/- 10,000 unique UMI-labeled TRB cDNA molecules per library, requiring at least two reads per UMI. On average, each library contained 40,000 +/- 10,000 functional in-frame TRB CDR3 nucleotide clonotypes without stop codons. After downsampling to 5000 UMI-labeled TRB molecules per sample, diversity metrics, including normalized Shannon-Wiener and Chao1, were computed in VDJtools. VDJtools computed clonotype-size-weighted physicochemical properties of the central five CDR3 residues: interaction energy, strength, volume and Kidera factor 4. TCRdb reprocessed the reads into one record per CDR3 protein sequence, lacking DNA. These V and J calls derive from TCRdb rather than the authors' analysis. The sample has about 40,000 distinct CDR3 sequences on record. About 7.7% of the sample comes from the top ten.

The sample consisted of memory CD8+ T cells from blood. The sample's cell subset or site label, decoded: conventional CD8+ memory T cells (TMEM), sorted as controls. This TCR was sampled from a human donor in good health. Some clones in this sample may be carry-over from other donors' samples.

The CDR3 here reads CASSWTVTEAFF. The chain links TRBV7-9 with TRBJ1-1. Based on the germline V gene (reference sequence), the CDR1 and CDR2 sequences are SEHNR and FQNEAQ. The CDR3 has 12 amino acids, counting the end cysteine and phenylalanine. No DNA accompanies this entry.